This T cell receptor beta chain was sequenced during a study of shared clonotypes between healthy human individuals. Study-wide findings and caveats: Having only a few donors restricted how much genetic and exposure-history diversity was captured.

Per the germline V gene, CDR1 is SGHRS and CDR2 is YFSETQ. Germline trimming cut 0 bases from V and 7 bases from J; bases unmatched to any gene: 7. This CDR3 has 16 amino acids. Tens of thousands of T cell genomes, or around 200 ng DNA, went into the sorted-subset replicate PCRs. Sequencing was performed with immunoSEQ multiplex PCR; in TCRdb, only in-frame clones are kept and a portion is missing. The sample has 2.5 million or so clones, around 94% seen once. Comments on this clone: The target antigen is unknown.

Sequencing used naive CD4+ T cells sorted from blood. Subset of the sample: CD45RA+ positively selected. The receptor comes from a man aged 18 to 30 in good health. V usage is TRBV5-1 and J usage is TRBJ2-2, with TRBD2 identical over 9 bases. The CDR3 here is CASSLAASGTVGELFF. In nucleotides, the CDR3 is TGCGCCAGCAGCTTGGCCGCTAGCGGGACGGTCGGGGAGCTGTTTTTT.